Sequencing of this TCR beta chain was carried out in a study of cytomegalovirus exposure and HLA in healthy donors. Study outcomes and limitations: TCR beta sequences reportedly predicted the HLA-A and HLA-B alleles of most subjects accurately. CMV serostatus was the sole immune exposure information available.

The V gene's germline CDR1 is SGHNT and CDR2 YENEEA. This CDR3 is built from 12 residues. The V end lost 5 bases, the J end lost 9 bases, and 11 bases lay between the germline ends. PCR was performed using 60 Vbeta and 13 Jbeta primers. Sequenced by immunoSEQ multiplex PCR; TCRdb stores in-frame clones only, minus some. The sample has some 110,000 clones; around 84% are singletons. This clone was counted between two and nine times. What it recognizes is unknown. Input material: PBMCs. The source is a man younger than 45 in good health and CMV-seropositive. The rearrangement joins TRBV11-3 to TRBJ2-1, with unresolved D. The CDR3 DNA is TGTGCCAGCAGCCAGAAACCCCCTGAGCAGTTCTTC. This sequence encodes CASSQKPPEQFF.